These T cell receptor beta chains were read from a single sample in a study of T cells in localized non-small cell lung cancer. TCRdb's copy holds only in-frame clones and misses some; the assay was immunoSEQ multiplex PCR. The data show tens of thousands of clones, about 91% seen once. This sample comprised peripheral blood, obtained before any cancer treatment. The receptor set was obtained from a female donor over 55 with stage II squamous cell lung carcinoma. Each CDR3 is given without its conserved first and last residue.

cdr3_aa	v_call	j_call
ASSGEDNTEAF	TRBV2	TRBJ1-1
ASSLPGYGYT	TRBV7-9	TRBJ1-2
ARSLNSTGLSPLH	TRBV5-3	TRBJ1-6
ASSKGAGQETQY	TRBV19	TRBJ2-5
ASSIPRGRGGGETQY	TRBV28	TRBJ2-5
ASSPGTGSVGDQPQH	TRBV18	TRBJ1-5
ASSPGRGGNTEAF	TRBV18	TRBJ1-1
ASSESWARGNEQF	TRBV10-1	TRBJ2-1
AIRRDRSYGYT	TRBV10-3	TRBJ1-2
ASSLWRRMAVGNYEQY	TRBV5-6	TRBJ2-7
SAGDSGNTIY	TRBV29-1	TRBJ1-3
ASRARDRNNQPQH	TRBV28	TRBJ1-5
ASSLLQGVQETQY	TRBV5-1	TRBJ2-5
ASSPGMALF	TRBV18	TRBJ2-1
ASSSLGTGYNSPLH	TRBV27	TRBJ1-6
ASSEELNTEAF	TRBV2	TRBJ1-1
ASSSAPGHSYEQY	TRBV7-8	TRBJ2-7